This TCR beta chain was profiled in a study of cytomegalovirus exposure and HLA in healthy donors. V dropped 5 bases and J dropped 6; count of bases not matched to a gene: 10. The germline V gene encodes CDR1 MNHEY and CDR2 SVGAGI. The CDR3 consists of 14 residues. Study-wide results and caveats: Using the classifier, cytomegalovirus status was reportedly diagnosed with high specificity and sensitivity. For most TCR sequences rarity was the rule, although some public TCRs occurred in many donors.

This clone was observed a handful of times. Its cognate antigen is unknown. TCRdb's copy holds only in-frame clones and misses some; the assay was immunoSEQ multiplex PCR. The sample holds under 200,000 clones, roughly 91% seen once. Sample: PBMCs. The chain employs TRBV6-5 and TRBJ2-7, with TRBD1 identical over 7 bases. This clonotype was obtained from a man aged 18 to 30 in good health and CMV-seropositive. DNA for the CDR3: TGTGCCAGCAGTACCGGGACAGAAGTGTTCGAGCAGTACTTC. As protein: CASSTGTEVFEQYF.